This TCR beta chain was documented in a study of T cells in localized non-small cell lung cancer. To note about this clone: What it binds is unknown.

Overall study results and limits: Tumor showed lower T cell clonality than uninvolved adjacent lung, where it was highest. Adjacent lung held a median approximately 50 of the top 100 tumor clones. Increased T cell density in blood showed an association with longer overall survival.

The data were produced by immunoSEQ multiplex PCR, yet TCRdb's version contains in-frame clones alone and is incomplete. This table holds roughly 70,000 clones, approximately 87% found once. CDR1 is LNHDA and CDR2 is SQIVND in the germline V gene (reference sequence). The CDR3 covers 16 residues. V lost 5 bases and J lost 7; bases outside the gene matches: 13. V and J are TRBV19 and TRBJ1-5, with 8 positions matching TRBD1. Specimen: peripheral blood, collected before any cancer treatment. The sequence came from a male donor older than 55 with stage III squamous cell lung carcinoma. The CDR3 DNA is TGTGCCAGTAGTGGAGGGACAGGCGCACTCAGGCAGCCCCAGCATTTT. Amino acids: CASSGGTGALRQPQHF.